The 15 T cell receptor beta chains in this list originate from one sample, sequenced in a study of T cell responses to AZD1222 COVID-19 vaccine. Clones were read by immunoSEQ multiplex PCR, and TCRdb kept only the in-frame ones, dropping some. There are about 130,000 clones in the sample; roughly 86% occur only once, and less than 11% lies in the top ten. This specimen was peripheral blood, taken on day 0 of AZD1222 vaccination. These receptors all come from an adult in good health.

The chain links TRBV6-1 to TRBJ2-4; perhaps TRBD2 as D (7 bases). This CDR3 contains 14 residues. Germline loops: CDR1 MNHNS, CDR2 SASEGT. Trimming took 0 bases from V and 7 from J, leaving 10 bases between them. DNA for the CDR3: TGTGCCAGCAGTGAAGCCAAGGGGGGGAACATTCAGTACTTC. This codes for CASSEAKGGNIQYF.

A single count supports this clone. The J gene is TRBJ2-1, the V gene TRBV5-1; 12 nucleotides agree with TRBD2. Trimming removed 0 bases from V and 9 bases from J; junction bases left unmatched: 10. The CDR3 runs to 17 residues. Germline V lookup: CDR1 SGHRS, CDR2 YFSETQ. CDR3 nucleotides: TGCGCCAGCAGCTTGGTACCACTAGCGGGAGGTGGGGGTGAGCAGTTCTTC. It yields the protein CASSLVPLAGGGGEQFF.

The chain joins TRBV15 to TRBJ2-5; D remains unclear. Trimming removed 0 bases from V and 7 bases from J, with 12 bases in between. The CDR3 has 14 amino acids. Germline-derived CDR1 and CDR2 are LNHNV and YYDKDF (reference sequence). The CDR3 bases are TGTGCCACCAGCAGAGATCTGGGATCCGTGACCCAGTACTTC. Protein: CATSRDLGSVTQYF.

V usage is TRBV4-1 and J usage is TRBJ2-7, with D tentatively TRBD2 (7 bases). Between the trimmed V and J ends, which lost 0 bases and 2 bases, there was a span of 11 bases. This CDR3 region has 15 residues. Germline V lookup: CDR1 MGHRA, CDR2 YSYEKL. The CDR3 spells CASSQESGGPYEQYF. CDR3 sequence (DNA): TGCGCCAGCAGCCAAGAGTCGGGGGGCCCCTACGAGCAGTACTTC.

The chain couples TRBV7-9 to TRBJ1-4; the D gene is possibly TRBD1 (6 bases). From germline, CDR1 is SEHNR and CDR2 FQNEAQ (reference sequence). This CDR3 is built from 15 residues. Trimming cost V 1 base and J 7 bases, with 13 bases left between them. CDR3 protein: CASSLDAGGGEKLFF. The CDR3 bases are TGTGCCAGCAGCTTAGACGCGGGAGGGGGTGAAAAACTGTTTTTT.

The chain combines TRBV5-1 with TRBJ1-2; TRBD1 is a possible D gene (5 bases). The ends were cut back, 3 bases at V and 2 bases at J, with 17 bases in the middle. CDR3 length: 16 residues. The V gene's germline CDR1 is SGHRS and CDR2 YFSETQ. The CDR3 nucleotides are TGCGCCAGCAGCTCCGGGGCCCAAACGGGGAACTATGGCTACACCTTC. As protein: CASSSGAQTGNYGYTF.

This clone was seen just once. The V and J genes are TRBV28 and TRBJ2-7; D gene ambiguous. Germline V lookup: CDR1 MDHEN, CDR2 SYDVKM. V dropped 5 bases and J dropped 0 bases, with 8 bases sitting between them. The CDR3 is 13 amino acids. CDR3 DNA: TGTGCCAGCAGTCCACCCAGCTCCTACGAGCAGTACTTC. The encoded protein is CASSPPSSYEQYF.

J is TRBJ1-6 and V is TRBV7-3; a weak D match, TRBD1 (5 bases). Germline V gene lookup returns CDR1 SGHTA and CDR2 FQGTGA. V was clipped by 6 bases and J by 2 bases, with 14 bases between them. The CDR3 totals 16 residues. CDR3: CASSLRGGTYNSPLHF. CDR3 nucleotide sequence: TGTGCCAGCAGTCTAAGGGGCGGTACCTATAATTCACCCCTCCACTTT.

J is TRBJ2-5 and V is TRBV29-1; D call uncertain. The CDR3 contains 10 residues. Trimming took 3 bases from V and 4 from J, leaving 3 bases between them. Germline CDR1 SQVTM, CDR2 ANQGSEA. The CDR3 is CSVETETQYF. CDR3 DNA sequence: TGCAGCGTTGAGACAGAGACCCAGTACTTC.

The V call is TRBV29-1, the J call TRBJ1-1; no clear D gene. The CDR3 covers 12 residues. Trimming removed 0 bases at V and 3 bases at J, with 5 bases between. The germline V gene encodes CDR1 SQVTM and CDR2 ANQGSEA. CDR3 bases: TGCAGCGTTGAAGATTCGGACACTGAAGCTTTCTTT. Protein sequence: CSVEDSDTEAFF.

The chain has TRBV25-1 and TRBJ1-2, with a weak D call TRBD1 (6 bases). CDR3 length equals 18 residues. Trimming removed 3 bases at V and 4 bases at J, with 24 bases between. Germline loops: CDR1 MGHDK, CDR2 SYGVNS. The CDR3 protein is CASSDPSGAVSSGYGYTF. Here the CDR3 DNA reads TGTGCCAGCAGTGACCCCTCAGGGGCGGTTAGCTCGGGCTATGGCTACACCTTC.

The chain recombines TRBV5-1 with TRBJ1-1, with D perhaps TRBD1 (6 bases). Germline V gene sequence: CDR1 SGHRS, CDR2 YFSETQ. The germline V and J ends were trimmed by 2 bases and 5 bases, with 13 bases remaining between them. CDR3 length: 14 residues. The CDR3: CASSLDNRVTEAFF. DNA of the CDR3: TGCGCCAGCAGCTTAGACAACAGGGTTACTGAAGCTTTCTTT.

The chain has TRBV5-6 and TRBJ2-2; 7 bases are a match to TRBD1. V gave up 2 bases and J gave up 4 bases; unmatched junction bases: 8. The germline CDR1 and CDR2 sequences are SGHDT and YYEEEE. CDR3 length equals 16 residues. The CDR3 reads CASSFSGTVSTGELFF. The DNA of the CDR3 is TGTGCCAGCAGCTTCTCCGGGACAGTAAGCACCGGGGAGCTGTTTTTT.

The rearrangement joins TRBV4-1 to TRBJ1-2; TRBD1 matches at 8 bases. Germline CDR1 MGHRA, CDR2 YSYEKL. J gave up 1 base and V 3 bases, and 7 bases lay outside the gene matches. The CDR3 runs to 16 residues. The CDR3 protein is CASSHGQGKVNYGYTF. The CDR3 DNA follows: TGCGCCAGCAGCCATGGACAGGGAAAGGTTAACTATGGCTACACCTTC.

V and J are TRBV19 and TRBJ2-1; 8 bases map to TRBD1. The trim removed 6 bases at V and 1 base at J, leaving 8 bases unmatched. CDR1 LNHDA and CDR2 SQIVND come from the germline V gene (reference sequence). This CDR3 has 16 residues. The CDR3 spells CASRQGALRSYNEQFF. The CDR3 nucleotides are TGTGCCAGTAGGCAGGGGGCTCTTAGGTCCTACAATGAGCAGTTCTTC.